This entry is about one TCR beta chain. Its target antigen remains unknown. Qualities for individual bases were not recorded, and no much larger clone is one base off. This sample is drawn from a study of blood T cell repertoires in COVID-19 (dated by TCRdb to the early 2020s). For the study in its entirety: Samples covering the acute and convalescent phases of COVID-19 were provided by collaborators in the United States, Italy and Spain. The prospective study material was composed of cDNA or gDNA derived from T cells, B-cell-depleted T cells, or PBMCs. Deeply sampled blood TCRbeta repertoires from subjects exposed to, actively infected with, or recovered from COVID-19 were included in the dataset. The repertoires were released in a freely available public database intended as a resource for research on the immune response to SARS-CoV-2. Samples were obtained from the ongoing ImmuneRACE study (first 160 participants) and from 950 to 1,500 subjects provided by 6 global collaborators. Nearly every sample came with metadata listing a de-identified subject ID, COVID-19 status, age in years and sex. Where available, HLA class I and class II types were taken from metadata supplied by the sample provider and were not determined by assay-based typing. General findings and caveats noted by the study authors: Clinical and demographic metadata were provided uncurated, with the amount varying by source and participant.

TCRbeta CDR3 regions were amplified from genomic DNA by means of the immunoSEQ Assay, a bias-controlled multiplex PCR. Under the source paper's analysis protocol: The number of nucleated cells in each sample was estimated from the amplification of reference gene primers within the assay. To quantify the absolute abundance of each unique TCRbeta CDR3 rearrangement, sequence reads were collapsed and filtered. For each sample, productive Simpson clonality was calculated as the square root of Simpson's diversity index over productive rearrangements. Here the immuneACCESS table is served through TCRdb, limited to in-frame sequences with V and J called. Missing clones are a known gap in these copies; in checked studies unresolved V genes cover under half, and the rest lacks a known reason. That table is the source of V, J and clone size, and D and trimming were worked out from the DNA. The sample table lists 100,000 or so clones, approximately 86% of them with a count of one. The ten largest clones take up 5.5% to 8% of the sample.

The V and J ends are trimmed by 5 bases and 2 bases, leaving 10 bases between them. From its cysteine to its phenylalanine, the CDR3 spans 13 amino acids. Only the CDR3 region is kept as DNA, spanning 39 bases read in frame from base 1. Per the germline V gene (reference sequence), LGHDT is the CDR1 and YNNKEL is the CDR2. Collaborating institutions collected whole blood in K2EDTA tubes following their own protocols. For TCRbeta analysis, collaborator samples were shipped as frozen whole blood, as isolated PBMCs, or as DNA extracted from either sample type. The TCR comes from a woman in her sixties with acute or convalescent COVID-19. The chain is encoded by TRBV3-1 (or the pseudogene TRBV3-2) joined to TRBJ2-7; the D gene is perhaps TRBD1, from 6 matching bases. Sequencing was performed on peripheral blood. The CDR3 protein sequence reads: CASSTRTAYEQYF. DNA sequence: TGTGCCAGCAGCACCCGGACAGCCTACGAGCAGTACTTC.